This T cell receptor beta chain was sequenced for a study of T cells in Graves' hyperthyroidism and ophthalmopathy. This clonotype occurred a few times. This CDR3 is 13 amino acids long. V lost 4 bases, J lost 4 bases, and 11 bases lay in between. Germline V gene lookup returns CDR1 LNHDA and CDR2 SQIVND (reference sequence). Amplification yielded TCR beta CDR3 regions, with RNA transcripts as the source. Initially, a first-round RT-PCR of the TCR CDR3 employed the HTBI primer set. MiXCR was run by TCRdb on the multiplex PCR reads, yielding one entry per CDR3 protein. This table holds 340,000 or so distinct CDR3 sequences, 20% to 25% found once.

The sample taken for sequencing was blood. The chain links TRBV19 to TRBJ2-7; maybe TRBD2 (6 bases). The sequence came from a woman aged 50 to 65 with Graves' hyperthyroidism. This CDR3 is CASSSGASYEQYF. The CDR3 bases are TGTGCCAGTAGTAGCGGGGCTAGTTACGAGCAGTACTTC.